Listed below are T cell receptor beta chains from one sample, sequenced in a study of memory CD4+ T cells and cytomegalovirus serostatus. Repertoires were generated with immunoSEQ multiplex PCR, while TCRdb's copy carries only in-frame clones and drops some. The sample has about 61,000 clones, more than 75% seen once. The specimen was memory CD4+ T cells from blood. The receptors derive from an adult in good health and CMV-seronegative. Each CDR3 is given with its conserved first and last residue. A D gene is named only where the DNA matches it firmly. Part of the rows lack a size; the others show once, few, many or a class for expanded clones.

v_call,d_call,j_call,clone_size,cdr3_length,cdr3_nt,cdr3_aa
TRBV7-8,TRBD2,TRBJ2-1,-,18,TGTGCCAGCAGCTTGGGACTAGCGGGGGCAAGCTCCTACAATGAGCAGTTCTTC,CASSLGLAGASSYNEQFF
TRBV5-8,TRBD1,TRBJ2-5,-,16,TGTGCCAGCAGCACTACCGGGACAGGGGTCGCGGGGACCCAGTACTTC,CASSTTGTGVAGTQYF
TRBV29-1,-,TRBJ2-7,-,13,TGCAGCGTTGTATGGGGGGAAAAGGACGAGCAGTACTTC,CSVVWGEKDEQYF
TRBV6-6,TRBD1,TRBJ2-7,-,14,TGTGCCAGCAGAGAGGGACAGGGGGTTCGCGAGCAGTACTTC,CASREGQGVREQYF
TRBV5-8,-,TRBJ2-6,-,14,TGTGCCAGCAGCTCCTCTTATGGGGCCAACGTCCTGACTTTC,CASSSSYGANVLTF
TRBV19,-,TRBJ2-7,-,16,TGTGCCAGTAGTATCAAGGGGCCAGGACCGGCCTACGAGCAGTACTTC,CASSIKGPGPAYEQYF
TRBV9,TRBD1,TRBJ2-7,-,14,TGTGCCAGCAGCGCTACGGGACAGGGTTTTGAGCAGTACTTC,CASSATGQGFEQYF
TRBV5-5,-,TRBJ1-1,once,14,TGTGCCAGCAGCTTGGATCCTCAGGGCACTGAAGCTTTCTTT,CASSLDPQGTEAFF
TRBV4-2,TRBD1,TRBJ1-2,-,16,TGTGCCAGCAGCCAAGATTTAGGGACAGGGGGCTATGGCTACACCTTC,CASSQDLGTGGYGYTF
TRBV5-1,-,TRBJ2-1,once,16,TGCGCCAGCAGCTTGACGAGGGGGGCGGGCTACAATGAGCAGTTCTTC,CASSLTRGAGYNEQFF
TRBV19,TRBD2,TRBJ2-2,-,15,TGTGCCAGTAGCCGCCTAGACGGGGGGACCGGGGAGCTGTTTTTT,CASSRLDGGTGELFF
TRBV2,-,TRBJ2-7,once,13,TGTGCCAGCAGTGTAGGACGGAACTACGAGCAGTACTTC,CASSVGRNYEQYF
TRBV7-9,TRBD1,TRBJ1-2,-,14,TGTGCCAGCAGCCCGACAGGGCCTAACTATGGCTACACCTTC,CASSPTGPNYGYTF
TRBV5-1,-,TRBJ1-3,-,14,TGCGCCAGCAGCTTACAGAGCTCTGGAAACACCATATATTTT,CASSLQSSGNTIYF
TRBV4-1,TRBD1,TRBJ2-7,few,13,TGCGCCAGCAGCCTGGACAGGGGGTACGAGCAGTACTTC,CASSLDRGYEQYF
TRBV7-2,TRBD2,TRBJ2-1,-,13,TGTGCCAGCAGCCCGCGGACTAGCAAAGAGCAGTTCTTC,CASSPRTSKEQFF
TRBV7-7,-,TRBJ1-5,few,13,TGTGCCAGCAGCTGGGGCCTTCCCCGGCCCCAGCATTTT,CASSWGLPRPQHF
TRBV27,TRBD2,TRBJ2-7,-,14,TGTGCCAGCAGTCCGGGACTAGCGGGGAGTGAGCAGTACTTC,CASSPGLAGSEQYF
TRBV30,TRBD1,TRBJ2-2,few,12,TGTGCCTGGGGACAGGGAGCCGGGGAGCTGTTTTTT,CAWGQGAGELFF
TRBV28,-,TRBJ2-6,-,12,TGTGCCACCGCGGGGGGGGCCAACGTCCTGACTTTC,CATAGGANVLTF
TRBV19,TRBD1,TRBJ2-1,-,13,TGTGCCAGTAGTACCCCTCTTCGAGGGGGCGATTTCTTC,CASSTPLRGGDFF
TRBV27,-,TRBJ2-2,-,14,TGTGCCAGCACCGGACAGCCGAACACCGGGGAGCTGTTTTTT,CASTGQPNTGELFF
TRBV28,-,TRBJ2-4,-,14,TGTGCCAGCAGTTCGGGCCCCTACGGAAACATTCAGTACTTC,CASSSGPYGNIQYF
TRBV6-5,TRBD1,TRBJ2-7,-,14,TGTGCCAGCAGTTTTGGGACAGGGTACTACGAGCAGTACTTC,CASSFGTGYYEQYF
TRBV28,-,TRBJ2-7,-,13,TGTGCCAGCCAAGGCCTTACTCTCTACGAGCAGTACTTC,CASQGLTLYEQYF
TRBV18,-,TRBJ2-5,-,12,TGTGCCAGCTCATCAGAGGTCGAGACCCAGTACTTC,CASSSEVETQYF
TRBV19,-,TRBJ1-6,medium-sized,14,TGTGCCAGTAGTTTTAGGGAGAATAATTCACCCCTCCACTTT,CASSFRENNSPLHF
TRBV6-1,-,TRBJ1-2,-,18,TGTGCCAGCAGTGAAAGGGGTGGGGATCCCAAGGCTAACTATGGCTACACCTTC,CASSERGGDPKANYGYTF
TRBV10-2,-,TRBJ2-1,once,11,TGCGCCAGCAGTGGGCGGAATGAGCAGTTCTTC,CASSGRNEQFF
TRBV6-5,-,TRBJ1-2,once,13,TGTGCCAGCAGGGGGCCCGGGGCCCCAGGCTACACCTTC,CASRGPGAPGYTF
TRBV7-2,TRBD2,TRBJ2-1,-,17,TGTGCCAGCAGCCCGGGACTAGCGGGAGTGGGTTGGGGTGAGCAGTTCTTC,CASSPGLAGVGWGEQFF
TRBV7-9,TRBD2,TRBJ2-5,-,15,TGTGCCAGCAGCCGAGCGACTAGCGGGATTGGGACCCAGTACTTC,CASSRATSGIGTQYF
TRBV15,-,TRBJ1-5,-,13,TGTGCCACCGCTAAAAATAGCAATCAGCCCCAGCATTTT,CATAKNSNQPQHF
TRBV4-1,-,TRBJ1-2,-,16,TGCGCCAGCAGCCAACAGCCCGGAACAGGGACCTATGGCTACACCTTC,CASSQQPGTGTYGYTF
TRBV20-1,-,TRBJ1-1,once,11,TGCAGTGCTAGAAAGGCCACTGAAGCTTTCTTT,CSARKATEAFF
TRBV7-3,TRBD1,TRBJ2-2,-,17,TGTGCCAGCAGCTTAAAGGCGGGGACAGGGAACACCGGGGAGCTGTTTTTT,CASSLKAGTGNTGELFF
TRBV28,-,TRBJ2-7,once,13,TGTGCCAGCAGTTCTCTACCTGACTACGAGCAGTACTTC,CASSSLPDYEQYF
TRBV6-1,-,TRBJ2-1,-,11,TGTGCCAGCAGTGGCAACCATCGGGAGTTCTTC,CASSGNHREFF
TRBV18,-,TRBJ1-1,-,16,TGTGCCAGCTCACCTCAGGGTAATCGGGGTGTCACTGAAGCTTTCTTT,CASSPQGNRGVTEAFF